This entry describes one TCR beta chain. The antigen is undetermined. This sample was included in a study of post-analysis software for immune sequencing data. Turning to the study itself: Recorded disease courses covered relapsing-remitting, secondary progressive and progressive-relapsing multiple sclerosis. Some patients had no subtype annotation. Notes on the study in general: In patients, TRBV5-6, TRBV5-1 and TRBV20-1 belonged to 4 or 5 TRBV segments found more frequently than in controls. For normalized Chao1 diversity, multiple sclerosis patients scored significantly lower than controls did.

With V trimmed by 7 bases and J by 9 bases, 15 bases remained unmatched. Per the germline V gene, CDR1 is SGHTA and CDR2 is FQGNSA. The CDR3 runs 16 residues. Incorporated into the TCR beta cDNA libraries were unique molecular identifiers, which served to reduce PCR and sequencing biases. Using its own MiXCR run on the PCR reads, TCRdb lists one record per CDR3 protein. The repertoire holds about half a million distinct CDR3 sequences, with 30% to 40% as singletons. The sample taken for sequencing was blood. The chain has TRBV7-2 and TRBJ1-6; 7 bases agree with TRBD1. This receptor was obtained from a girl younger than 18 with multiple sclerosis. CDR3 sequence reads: CASTRTGSFLSSPLHF. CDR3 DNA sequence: TGTGCCAGCACCCGGACAGGAAGTTTCCTAAGTTCACCCCTCCACTTT.